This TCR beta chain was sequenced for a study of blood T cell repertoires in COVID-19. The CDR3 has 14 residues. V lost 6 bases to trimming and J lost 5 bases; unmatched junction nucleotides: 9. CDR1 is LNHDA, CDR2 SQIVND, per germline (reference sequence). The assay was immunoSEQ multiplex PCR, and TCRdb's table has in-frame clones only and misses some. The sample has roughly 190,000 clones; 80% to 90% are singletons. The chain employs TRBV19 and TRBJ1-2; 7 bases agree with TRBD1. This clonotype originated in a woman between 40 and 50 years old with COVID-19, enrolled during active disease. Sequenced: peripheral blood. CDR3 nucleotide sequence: TGTGCCAGTAGGTGGGACAGTGTGGGATATGGCTACACCTTC. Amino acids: CASRWDSVGYGYTF.